This T cell receptor beta chain was profiled in a study of control samples from healthy donors and cancer patients (dated by TCRdb to 2019 to 2021). On this clone itself: Its target antigen remains unknown. Base qualities are not provided; no much larger clone lies one nucleotide away.

Library preparation employed the immunoSEQ multiplex PCR assay. Drawn from immuneACCESS, this table holds only the in-frame rearrangements with V and J called that TCRdb kept. Clones are partly lost; checked studies trace under half to an unresolved V gene and leave the rest unexplained. In all, the sample holds around 130,000 clones, and roughly 90% of those were seen once. Jointly, the top ten make up more than 2.5% of the sample. There are 18 amino acids in the CDR3, from cysteine to phenylalanine inclusive. Just CDR3 DNA is preserved here, 54 bases in frame from base 1. Trimmed from V: 10 bases; trimmed from J: 2 bases; junction bases lacking a gene match: 15. As encoded in the germline V gene, CDR1 is MDHEN while CDR2 is SYDVKM.

The sample consisted of blood. The chain couples TRBV28 to TRBJ1-5; 12 nucleotides in the junction match TRBD1. The sequence was obtained from a man in his fifties or sixties in good health. The CDR3 in this case is CATNDRDRGLRGNQPQHF. The sequence in DNA is TGTGCCACCAATGACCGGGACAGGGGGCTTCGAGGCAATCAGCCCCAGCATTTT.